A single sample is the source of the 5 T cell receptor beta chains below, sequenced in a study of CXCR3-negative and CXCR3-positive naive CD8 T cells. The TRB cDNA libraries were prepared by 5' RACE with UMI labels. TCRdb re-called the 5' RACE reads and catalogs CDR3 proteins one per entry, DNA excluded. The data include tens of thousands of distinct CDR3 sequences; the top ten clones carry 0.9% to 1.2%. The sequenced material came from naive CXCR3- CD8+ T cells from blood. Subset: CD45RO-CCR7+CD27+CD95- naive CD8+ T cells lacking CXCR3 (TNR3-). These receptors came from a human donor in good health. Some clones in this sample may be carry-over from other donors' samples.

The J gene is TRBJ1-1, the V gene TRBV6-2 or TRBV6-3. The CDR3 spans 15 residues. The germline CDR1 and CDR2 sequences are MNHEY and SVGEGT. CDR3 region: CASSWLGGRGTEAFF.

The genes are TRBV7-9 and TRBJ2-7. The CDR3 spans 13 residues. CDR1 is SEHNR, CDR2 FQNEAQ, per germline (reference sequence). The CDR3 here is CASSLDSTYEQYF.

The CDR3 here is CASSLSAGAYEQFF. This chain joins TRBV27 and TRBJ2-1; TCRdb returns TRBD1, unconfirmable since there is no DNA. The CDR3 spans 14 residues. Germline V gene data show CDR1 as MNHEY and CDR2 as SMNVEV (reference sequence).

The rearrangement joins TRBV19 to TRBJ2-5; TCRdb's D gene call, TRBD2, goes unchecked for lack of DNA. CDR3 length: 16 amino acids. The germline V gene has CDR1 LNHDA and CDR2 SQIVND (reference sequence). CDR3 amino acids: CASSIDRTSGRETQYF.

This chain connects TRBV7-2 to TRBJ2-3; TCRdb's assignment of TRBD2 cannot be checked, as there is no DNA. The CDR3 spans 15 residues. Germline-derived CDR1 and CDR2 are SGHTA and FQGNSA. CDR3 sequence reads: CASSPRTSETDTQYF.